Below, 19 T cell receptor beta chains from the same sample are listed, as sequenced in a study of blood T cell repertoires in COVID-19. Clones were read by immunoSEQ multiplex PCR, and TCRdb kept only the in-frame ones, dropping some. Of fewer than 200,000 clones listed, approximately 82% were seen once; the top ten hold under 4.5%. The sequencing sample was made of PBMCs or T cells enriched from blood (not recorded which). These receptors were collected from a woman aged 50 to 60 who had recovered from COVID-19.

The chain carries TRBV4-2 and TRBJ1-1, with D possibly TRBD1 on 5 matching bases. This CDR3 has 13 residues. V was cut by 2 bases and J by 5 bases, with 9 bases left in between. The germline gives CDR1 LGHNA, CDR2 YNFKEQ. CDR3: CASSQPQGTEAFF. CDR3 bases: TGTGCCAGCAGCCAACCCCAGGGAACTGAAGCTTTCTTT.

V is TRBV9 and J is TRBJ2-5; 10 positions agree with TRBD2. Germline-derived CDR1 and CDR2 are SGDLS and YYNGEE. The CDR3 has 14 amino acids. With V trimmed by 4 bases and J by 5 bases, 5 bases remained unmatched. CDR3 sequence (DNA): TGTGCCAGCAGCCGGACTAGCGGCGTGGAGACCCAGTACTTC. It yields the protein CASSRTSGVETQYF.

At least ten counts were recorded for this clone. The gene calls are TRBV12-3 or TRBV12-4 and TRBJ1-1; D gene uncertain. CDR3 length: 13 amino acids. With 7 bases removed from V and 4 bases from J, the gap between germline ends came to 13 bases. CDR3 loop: CASNSNGGTEAFF. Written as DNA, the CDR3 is TGTGCCAGCAACTCCAACGGCGGCACTGAAGCTTTCTTT.

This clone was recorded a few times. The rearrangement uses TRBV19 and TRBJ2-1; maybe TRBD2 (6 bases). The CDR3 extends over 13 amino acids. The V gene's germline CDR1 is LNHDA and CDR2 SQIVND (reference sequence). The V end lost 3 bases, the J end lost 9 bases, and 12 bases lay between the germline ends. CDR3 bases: TGTGCCAGTAGTATGGGACTGGGGGGTGAGCAGTTCTTC. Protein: CASSMGLGGEQFF.

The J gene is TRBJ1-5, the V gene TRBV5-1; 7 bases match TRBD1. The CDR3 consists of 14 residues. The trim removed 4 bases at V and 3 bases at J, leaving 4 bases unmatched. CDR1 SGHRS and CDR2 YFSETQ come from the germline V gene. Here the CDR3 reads CASSPGQFNQPQHF. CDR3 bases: TGCGCCAGCAGCCCGGGACAGTTCAATCAGCCCCAGCATTTT.

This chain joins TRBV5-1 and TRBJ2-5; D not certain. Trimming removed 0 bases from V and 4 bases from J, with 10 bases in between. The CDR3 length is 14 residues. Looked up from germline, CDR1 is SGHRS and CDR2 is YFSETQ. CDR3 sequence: CASSLERTSETQYF. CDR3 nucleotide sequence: TGCGCCAGCAGCTTGGAAAGAACTTCAGAGACCCAGTACTTC.

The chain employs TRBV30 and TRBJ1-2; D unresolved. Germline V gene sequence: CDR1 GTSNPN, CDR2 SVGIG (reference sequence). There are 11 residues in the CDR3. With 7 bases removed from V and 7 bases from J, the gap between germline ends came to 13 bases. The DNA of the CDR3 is TGTGCCTCGCGTGAACGGGGTGGCTACACCTTC. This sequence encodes CASRERGGYTF.

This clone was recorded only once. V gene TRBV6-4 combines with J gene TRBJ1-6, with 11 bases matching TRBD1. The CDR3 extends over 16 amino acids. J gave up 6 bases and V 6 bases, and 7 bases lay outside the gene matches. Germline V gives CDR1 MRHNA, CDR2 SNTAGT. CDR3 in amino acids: CASREDRGRLNSPLHF. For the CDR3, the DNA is TGTGCCAGCAGGGAGGACAGGGGGCGTCTTAATTCACCCCTCCACTTT.

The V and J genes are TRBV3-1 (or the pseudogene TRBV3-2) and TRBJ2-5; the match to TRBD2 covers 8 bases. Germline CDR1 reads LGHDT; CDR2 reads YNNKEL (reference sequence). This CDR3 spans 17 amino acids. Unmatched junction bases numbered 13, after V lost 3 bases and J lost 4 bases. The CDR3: CASSQGNIGTRSETQYF. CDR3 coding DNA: TGTGCCAGCAGCCAGGGAAACATCGGGACTAGGTCAGAGACCCAGTACTTC.

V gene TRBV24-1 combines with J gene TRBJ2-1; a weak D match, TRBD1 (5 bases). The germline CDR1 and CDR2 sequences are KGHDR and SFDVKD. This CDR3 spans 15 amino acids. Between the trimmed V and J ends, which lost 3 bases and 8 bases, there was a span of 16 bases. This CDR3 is CATSDPLGPQDEQFF. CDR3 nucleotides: TGTGCCACCAGTGATCCCCTCGGCCCACAGGATGAGCAGTTCTTC.

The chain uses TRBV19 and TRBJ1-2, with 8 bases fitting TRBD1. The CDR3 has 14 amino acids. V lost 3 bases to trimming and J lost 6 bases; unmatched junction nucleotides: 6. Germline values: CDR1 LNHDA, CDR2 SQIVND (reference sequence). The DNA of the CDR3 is TGTGCCAGTAGTATTGGGACAGGACGCAATGGCTACACCTTC. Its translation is CASSIGTGRNGYTF.

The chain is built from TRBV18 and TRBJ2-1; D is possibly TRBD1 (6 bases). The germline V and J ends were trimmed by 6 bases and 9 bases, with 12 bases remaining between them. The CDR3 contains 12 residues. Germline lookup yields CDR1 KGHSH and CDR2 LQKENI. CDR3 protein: CASSRQETEQFF. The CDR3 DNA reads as TGTGCCAGCTCTCGACAGGAGACTGAGCAGTTCTTC.

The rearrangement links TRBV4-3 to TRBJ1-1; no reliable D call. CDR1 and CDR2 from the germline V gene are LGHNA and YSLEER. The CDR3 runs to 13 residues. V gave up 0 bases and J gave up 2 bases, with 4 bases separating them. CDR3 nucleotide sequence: TGCGCCAGCAGCCAAGACCTCAACACTGAAGCTTTCTTT. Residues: CASSQDLNTEAFF.

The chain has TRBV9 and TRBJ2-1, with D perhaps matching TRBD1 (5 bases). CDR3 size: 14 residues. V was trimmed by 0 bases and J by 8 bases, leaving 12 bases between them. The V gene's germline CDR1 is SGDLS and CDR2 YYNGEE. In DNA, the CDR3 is TGTGCCAGCAGCGTAGCTTCCAGGGAACATGAGCAGTTCTTC. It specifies CASSVASREHEQFF.

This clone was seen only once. The CDR3 spells CASSSTGGVEAFF. CDR3 in DNA: TGTGCCAGCAGTTCCACAGGGGGAGTTGAAGCTTTCTTT. The rearrangement uses TRBV6-5 and TRBJ1-1, with TRBD1 matching 8 bases. In germline, CDR1 is MNHEY, CDR2 SVGAGI. This CDR3 comprises 13 residues. With V trimmed by 4 bases and J by 7 bases, 5 bases remained unmatched.

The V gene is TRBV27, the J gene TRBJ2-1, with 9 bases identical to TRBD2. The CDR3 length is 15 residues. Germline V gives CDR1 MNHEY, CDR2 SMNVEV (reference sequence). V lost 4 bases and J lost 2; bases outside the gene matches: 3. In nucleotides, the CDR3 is TGTGCCAGCAGTTATGGGACTAGCCCCTACAATGAGCAGTTCTTC. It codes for CASSYGTSPYNEQFF.

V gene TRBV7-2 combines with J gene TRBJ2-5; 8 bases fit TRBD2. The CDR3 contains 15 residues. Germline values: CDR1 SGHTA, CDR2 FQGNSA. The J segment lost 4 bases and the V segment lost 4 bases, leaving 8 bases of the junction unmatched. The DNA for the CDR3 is TGTGCCAGCAGCTCCACTAGCGGACGGCCAGAGACCCAGTACTTC. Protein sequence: CASSSTSGRPETQYF.

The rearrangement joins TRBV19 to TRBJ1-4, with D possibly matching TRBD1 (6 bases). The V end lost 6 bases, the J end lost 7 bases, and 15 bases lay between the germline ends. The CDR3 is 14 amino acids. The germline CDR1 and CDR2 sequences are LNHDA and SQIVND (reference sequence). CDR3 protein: CASRSRGWGEKLFF. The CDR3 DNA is TGTGCCAGTAGAAGCAGGGGTTGGGGTGAAAAACTGTTTTTT.

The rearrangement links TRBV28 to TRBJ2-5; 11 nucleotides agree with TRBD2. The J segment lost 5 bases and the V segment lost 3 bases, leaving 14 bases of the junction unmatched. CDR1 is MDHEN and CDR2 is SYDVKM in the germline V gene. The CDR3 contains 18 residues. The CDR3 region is CASSFPMGSGGARETQYF. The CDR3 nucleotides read TGTGCCAGCAGTTTCCCTATGGGTAGCGGGGGGGCTCGGGAGACCCAGTACTTC.